This entry lists 8 T cell receptor beta chains sequenced from one sample in a study of beta chain features in type 1 diabetes. Reverse transcribing all isolated RNA meant expressed TCRB transcripts were sequenced. Sequenced by immunoSEQ multiplex PCR; TCRdb stores in-frame clones only, minus some. The sample lists tens of thousands of clones, about 32% seen once, with about 0.42% in the top ten. Source material: stem cell memory CD4+ T cells from blood. Receptors were obtained from a woman in her late teens or twenties in good health.

This clone occurred a few times. This chain links TRBV4-2 with TRBJ2-5, with TRBD2 as a possible D gene (5 bases). The CDR3 extends over 14 amino acids. Germline assignment: CDR1 LGHNA and CDR2 YNFKEQ. Deletions cut 5 bases from V and 2 bases from J, with 12 bases between. CDR3: CASSFSDWQETQYF. The CDR3 DNA reads TGTGCCAGCAGCTTCTCGGACTGGCAAGAGACCCAGTACTTC.

The chain has TRBV14 and TRBJ2-3; 9 bases map to TRBD2. The length of the CDR3 is 16 residues. J was trimmed by 1 base and V by 5 bases; bases with no gene match: 7. CDR1 and CDR2 from the germline V gene are SGHDN and FVKESK. The CDR3 region is CASSYRTSAGTDTQYF. For the CDR3, the DNA is TGTGCCAGCAGCTATAGGACTAGCGCGGGCACAGATACGCAGTATTTT.

The V gene is TRBV18, the J gene TRBJ1-2, with D possibly TRBD1 on 6 matching bases. The germline gives CDR1 KGHSH, CDR2 LQKENI. The CDR3 sequence is 13 residues long. V was pared by 1 base and J by 5 bases, with 8 bases between. CDR3 amino acids: CASSPRTEYGYTF. For the CDR3, the DNA is TGTGCCAGCTCACCACGGACAGAATATGGCTACACCTTC. Looking up the rest from reference TRBV18 and TRBJ1-2 gives the full variable domain: NAGVMQNPRHLVRRRGQEARLRCSPMKGHSHVYWYRQLPEEGLKFMVYLQKENIIDESGMPKERFSAEFPKEGPSILRIQQVVRGDSAAYFCASSPRTEYGYTFGSGTRLTVV.

The chain carries TRBV4-3 and TRBJ2-1; 7 bases map to TRBD2. There are 14 residues in the CDR3. V lost 0 bases, J lost 9 bases, and 5 bases stayed unmatched. Germline V CDR1 and CDR2: LGHNA, YSLEER. CDR3 sequence reads: CASSQDLGEGEQFF. The CDR3 nucleotides are TGCGCCAGCAGCCAAGATCTGGGGGAGGGTGAGCAGTTCTTC.

This chain joins TRBV5-1 and TRBJ2-3; 7 bases are shared with TRBD2. The J segment lost 5 bases and the V segment lost 2 bases, leaving 5 bases of the junction unmatched. The germline V gene encodes CDR1 SGHRS and CDR2 YFSETQ. The CDR3 spans 14 residues. The CDR3 loop is CASSLSGDEDTQYF. The CDR3, as DNA: TGCGCCAGCAGCTTAAGCGGGGATGAAGATACGCAGTATTTT. The full variable domain, with the rest looked up from reference TRBV5-1 and TRBJ2-3, is KAGVTQTPRYLIKTRGQQVTLSCSPISGHRSVSWYQQTPGQGLQFLFEYFSETQRNKGNFPGRFSGRQFSNSRSEMNVSTLELGDSALYLCASSLSGDEDTQYFGPGTRLTVL.

The CDR3 region has the DNA TGTGCCAGTAGTATGGAGGGACAGAACTATGGCTACACCTTC. This codes for CASSMEGQNYGYTF. The chain recombines TRBV19 with TRBJ1-2, with 7 positions matching TRBD1. The CDR3 runs to 14 residues. The V and J ends lost 3 bases and 2 bases, in that order; junction bases with no gene match: 3. The germline V gene encodes CDR1 LNHDA and CDR2 SQIVND (reference sequence).

The V and J genes are TRBV5-4 and TRBJ2-7, with 9 bases that match TRBD1. CDR3 length: 13 residues. Germline V gene sequence: CDR1 SGHNT, CDR2 YYREEE (reference sequence). V was pared by 3 bases and J by 3 bases, with 1 base of the junction left unmatched. For the CDR3, the DNA is TGTGCCAGCAGCTCGACAGGGGGCTACGAGCAGTACTTC. It translates to CASSSTGGYEQYF. Looking up the rest from reference TRBV5-4 and TRBJ2-7 gives the full variable domain: ETGVTQSPTHLIKTRGQQVTLRCSSQSGHNTVSWYQQALGQGPQFIFQYYREEENGRGNFPPRFSGLQFPNYSSELNVNALELDDSALYLCASSSTGGYEQYFGPGTRLTVT.

The J gene is TRBJ2-3, the V gene TRBV7-3, with 7 bases lining up with TRBD2. The CDR3 is 15 residues long. CDR1 is SGHTA, CDR2 FQGTGA, per germline. With 0 bases clipped from V and 6 bases from J, the junction kept 6 bases outside the gene matches. CDR3 amino acids: CASSLTASGSDTQYF. CDR3 nucleotide sequence: TGTGCCAGCAGCTTAACGGCTAGCGGCTCGGATACGCAGTATTTT.